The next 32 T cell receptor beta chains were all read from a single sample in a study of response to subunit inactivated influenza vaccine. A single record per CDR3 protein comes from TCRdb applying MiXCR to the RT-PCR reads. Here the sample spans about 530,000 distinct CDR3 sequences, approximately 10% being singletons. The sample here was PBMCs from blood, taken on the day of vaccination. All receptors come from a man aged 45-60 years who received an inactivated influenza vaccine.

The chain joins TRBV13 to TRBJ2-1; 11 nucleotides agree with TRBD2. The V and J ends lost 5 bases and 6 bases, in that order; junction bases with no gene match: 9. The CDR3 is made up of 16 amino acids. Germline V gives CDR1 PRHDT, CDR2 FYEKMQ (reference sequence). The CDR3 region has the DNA TGTGCCAGCAGCCGACTAGCGGGGTCTGGCGGCAATGAGCAGTTCTTC. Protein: CASSRLAGSGGNEQFF. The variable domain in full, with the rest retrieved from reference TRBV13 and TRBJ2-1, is AAGVIQSPRHLIKEKRETATLKCYPIPRHDTVYWYQQGPGQDPQFLISFYEKMQSDKGSIPDRFSAQQFSDYHSELNMSSLELGDSALYFCASSRLAGSGGNEQFFGPGTRLTVL.

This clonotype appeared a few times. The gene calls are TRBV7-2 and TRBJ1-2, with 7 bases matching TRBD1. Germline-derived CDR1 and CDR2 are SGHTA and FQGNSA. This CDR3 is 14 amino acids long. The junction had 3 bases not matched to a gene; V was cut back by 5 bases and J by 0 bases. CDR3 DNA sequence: TGTGCCAGCAGCCCGGGACAGACTAACTATGGCTACACCTTC. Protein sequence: CASSPGQTNYGYTF.

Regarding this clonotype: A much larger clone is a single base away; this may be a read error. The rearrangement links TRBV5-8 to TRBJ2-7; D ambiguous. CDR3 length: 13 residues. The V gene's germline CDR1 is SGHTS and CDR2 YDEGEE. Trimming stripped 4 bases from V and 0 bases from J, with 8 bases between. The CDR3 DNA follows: TGTGCCAGCAGCCTCAGACACTCCTACGAGCAGTACTTC. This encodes CASSLRHSYEQYF.

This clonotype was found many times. CDR3 protein: CASSFFGNEQFF. The CDR3 DNA sequence: TGTGCCAGCAGTTTTTTTGGCAATGAGCAGTTCTTC. The chain is built from TRBV27 and TRBJ2-1; no clear D. The CDR3 runs to 12 residues. Trimming stripped 3 bases from V and 6 bases from J, with 6 bases between. Germline loops: CDR1 MNHEY, CDR2 SMNVEV (reference sequence).

The CDR3 protein is CASSEREGRQWDTEAFF. CDR3 bases: TGTGCCAGCAGTGAACGGGAAGGGAGGCAGTGGGACACTGAAGCTTTCTTT. The rearrangement uses TRBV6-1 and TRBJ1-1; D uncertain. There are 17 residues in the CDR3. V lost 2 bases and J lost 3, with 19 bases in between. CDR1 and CDR2 from the germline V gene are MNHNS and SASEGT.

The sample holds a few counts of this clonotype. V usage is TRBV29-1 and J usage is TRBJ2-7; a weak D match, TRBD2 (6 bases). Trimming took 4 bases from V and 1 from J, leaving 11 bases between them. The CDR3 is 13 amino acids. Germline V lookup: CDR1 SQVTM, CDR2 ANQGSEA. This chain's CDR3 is CSVVRSGSYEQYF. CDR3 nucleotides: TGCAGCGTTGTTCGTAGCGGATCCTACGAGCAGTACTTC.

The DNA for the CDR3 is TGCAGTGCTCCTGCCGGGACTAGTCGCACAGATACGCAGTATTTT. It encodes CSAPAGTSRTDTQYF. The rearrangement joins TRBV20-1 to TRBJ2-3; 8 bases agree with TRBD2. The CDR3 runs to 15 residues. The J segment lost 1 base and the V segment lost 5 bases, leaving 8 bases of the junction unmatched. CDR1 is DFQATT and CDR2 is SNEGSKA in the germline V gene (reference sequence).

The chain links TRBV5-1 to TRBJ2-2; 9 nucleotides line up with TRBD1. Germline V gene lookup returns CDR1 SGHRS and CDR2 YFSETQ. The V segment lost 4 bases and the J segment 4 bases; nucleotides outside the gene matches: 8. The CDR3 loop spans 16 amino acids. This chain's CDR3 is CASSMTGGDLTGELFF. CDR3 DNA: TGCGCCAGCAGCATGACAGGGGGGGACCTCACCGGGGAGCTGTTTTTT.

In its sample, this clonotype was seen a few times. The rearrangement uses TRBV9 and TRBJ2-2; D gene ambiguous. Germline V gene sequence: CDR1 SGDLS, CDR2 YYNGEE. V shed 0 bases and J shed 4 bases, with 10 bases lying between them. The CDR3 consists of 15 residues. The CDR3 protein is CASSVDSWGTGELFF. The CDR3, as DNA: TGTGCCAGCAGCGTAGACTCCTGGGGCACCGGGGAGCTGTTTTTT.

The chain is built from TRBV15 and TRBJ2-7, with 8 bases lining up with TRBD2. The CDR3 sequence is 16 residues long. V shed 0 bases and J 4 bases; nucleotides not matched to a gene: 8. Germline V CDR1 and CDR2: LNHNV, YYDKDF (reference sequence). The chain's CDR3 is CATSRDAGGLGYEQYF. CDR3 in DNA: TGTGCCACCAGCAGAGATGCGGGGGGCCTCGGGTACGAGCAGTACTTC.

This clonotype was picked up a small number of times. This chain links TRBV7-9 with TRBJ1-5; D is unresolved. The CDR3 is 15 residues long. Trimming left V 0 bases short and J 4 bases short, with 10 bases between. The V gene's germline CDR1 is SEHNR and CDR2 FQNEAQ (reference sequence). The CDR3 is CASSLAGVGNQPQHF. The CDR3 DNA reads TGTGCCAGCAGCTTAGCTGGGGTAGGTAATCAGCCCCAGCATTTT.

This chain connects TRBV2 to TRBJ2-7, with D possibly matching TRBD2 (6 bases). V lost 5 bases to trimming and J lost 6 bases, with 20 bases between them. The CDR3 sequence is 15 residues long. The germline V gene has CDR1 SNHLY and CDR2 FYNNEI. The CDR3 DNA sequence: TGTGCCAGCAGTTCTAGCGCGAGCCTCTTTCGCGAGCAGTACTTC. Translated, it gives CASSSSASLFREQYF.

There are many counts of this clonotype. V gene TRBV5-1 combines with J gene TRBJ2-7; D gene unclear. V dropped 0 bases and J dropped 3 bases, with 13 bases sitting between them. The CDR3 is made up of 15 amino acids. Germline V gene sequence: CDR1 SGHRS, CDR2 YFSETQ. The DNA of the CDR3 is TGCGCCAGCAGCTTGGGACGCGTAAGGATCTACGAGCAGTACTTC. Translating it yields CASSLGRVRIYEQYF.

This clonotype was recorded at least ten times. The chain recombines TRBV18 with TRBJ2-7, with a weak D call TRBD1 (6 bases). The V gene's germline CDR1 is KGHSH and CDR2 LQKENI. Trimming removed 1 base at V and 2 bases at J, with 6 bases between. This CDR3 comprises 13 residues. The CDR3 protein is CASSPRQAYEQYF. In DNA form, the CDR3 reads TGTGCCAGCTCACCACGACAGGCCTACGAGCAGTACTTC.

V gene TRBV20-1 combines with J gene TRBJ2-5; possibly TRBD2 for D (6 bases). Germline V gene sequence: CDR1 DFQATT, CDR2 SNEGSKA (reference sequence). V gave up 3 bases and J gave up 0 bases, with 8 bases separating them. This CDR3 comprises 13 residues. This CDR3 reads CSAREGYQETQYF. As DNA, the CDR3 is TGCAGTGCTAGGGAGGGGTACCAAGAGACCCAGTACTTC.

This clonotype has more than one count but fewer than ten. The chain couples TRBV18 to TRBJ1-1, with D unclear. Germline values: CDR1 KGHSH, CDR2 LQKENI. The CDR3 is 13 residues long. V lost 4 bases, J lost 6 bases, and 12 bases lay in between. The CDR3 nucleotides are TGTGCCAGCTCACTTGACGTCCGCTCTGAAGCTTTCTTT. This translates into CASSLDVRSEAFF.

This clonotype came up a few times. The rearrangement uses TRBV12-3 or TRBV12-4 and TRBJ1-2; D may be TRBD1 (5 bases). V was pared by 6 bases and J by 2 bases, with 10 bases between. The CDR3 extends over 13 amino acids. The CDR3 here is CASRGVGNYGYTF. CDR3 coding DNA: TGTGCCAGCAGGGGGGTGGGAAACTATGGCTACACCTTC.

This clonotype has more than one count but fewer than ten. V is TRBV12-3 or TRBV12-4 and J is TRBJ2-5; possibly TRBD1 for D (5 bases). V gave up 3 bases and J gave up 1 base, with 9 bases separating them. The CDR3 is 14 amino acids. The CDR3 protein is CASSFPGFQETQYF. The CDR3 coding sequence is TGTGCCAGCAGTTTCCCAGGGTTCCAAGAGACCCAGTACTTC.

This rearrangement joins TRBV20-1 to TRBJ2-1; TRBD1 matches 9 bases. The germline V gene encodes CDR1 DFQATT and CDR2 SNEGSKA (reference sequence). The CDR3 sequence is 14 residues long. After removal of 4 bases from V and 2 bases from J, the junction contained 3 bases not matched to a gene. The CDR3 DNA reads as TGCAGTGCTAAACAGGGGGCGGCCTACAATGAGCAGTTCTTC. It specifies CSAKQGAAYNEQFF.

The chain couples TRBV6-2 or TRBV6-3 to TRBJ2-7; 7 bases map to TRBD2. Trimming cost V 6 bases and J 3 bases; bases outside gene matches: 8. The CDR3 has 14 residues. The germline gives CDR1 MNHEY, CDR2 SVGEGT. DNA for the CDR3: TGTGCCAGCAGGATCAGCGGGACCGGCTACGAGCAGTACTTC. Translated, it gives CASRISGTGYEQYF.

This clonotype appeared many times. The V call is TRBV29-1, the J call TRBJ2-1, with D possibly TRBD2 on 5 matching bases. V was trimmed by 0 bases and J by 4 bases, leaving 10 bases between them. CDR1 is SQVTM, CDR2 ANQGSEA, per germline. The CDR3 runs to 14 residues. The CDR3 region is CSVEDVAGYNEQFF. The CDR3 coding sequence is TGCAGCGTTGAAGATGTTGCGGGTTACAATGAGCAGTTCTTC.

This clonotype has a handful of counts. This CDR3 reads CASSWPGELFF. CDR3 in DNA: TGTGCCAGCAGTTGGCCCGGGGAGCTGTTTTTT. The chain recombines TRBV12-3 or TRBV12-4 with TRBJ2-2; D uncertain. V lost 4 bases and J 6 bases, leaving 3 bases between the germline ends. CDR3 length: 11 residues.

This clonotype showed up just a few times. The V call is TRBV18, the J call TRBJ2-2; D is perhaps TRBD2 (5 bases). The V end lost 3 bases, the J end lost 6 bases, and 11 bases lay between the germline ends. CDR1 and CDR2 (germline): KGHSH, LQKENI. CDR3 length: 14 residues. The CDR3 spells CASSPSGGPGELFF. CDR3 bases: TGTGCCAGCTCACCCTCTGGAGGTCCCGGGGAGCTGTTTTTT.

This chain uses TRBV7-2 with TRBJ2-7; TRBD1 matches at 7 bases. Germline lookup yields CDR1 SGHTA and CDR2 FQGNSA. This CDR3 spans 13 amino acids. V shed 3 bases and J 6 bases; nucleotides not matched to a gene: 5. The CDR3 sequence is CASSLQQGTEQYF. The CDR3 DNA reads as TGTGCCAGCAGCTTGCAACAGGGGACCGAGCAGTACTTC.

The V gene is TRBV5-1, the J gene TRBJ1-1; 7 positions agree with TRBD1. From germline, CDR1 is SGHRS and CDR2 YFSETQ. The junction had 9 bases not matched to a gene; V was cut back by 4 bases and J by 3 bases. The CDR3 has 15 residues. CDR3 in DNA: TGCGCCAGCAGCCCACGGACAGGAGGGTACACTGAAGCTTTCTTT. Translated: CASSPRTGGYTEAFF. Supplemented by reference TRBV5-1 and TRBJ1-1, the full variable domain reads KAGVTQTPRYLIKTRGQQVTLSCSPISGHRSVSWYQQTPGQGLQFLFEYFSETQRNKGNFPGRFSGRQFSNSRSEMNVSTLELGDSALYLCASSPRTGGYTEAFFGQGTRLTVV.

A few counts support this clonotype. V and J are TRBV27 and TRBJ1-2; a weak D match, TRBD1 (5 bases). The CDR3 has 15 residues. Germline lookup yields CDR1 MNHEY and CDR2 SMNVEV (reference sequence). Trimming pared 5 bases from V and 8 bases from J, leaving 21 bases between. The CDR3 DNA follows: TGTGCCAGCAGTCTCTATCAGGGTGTGCAGGAGGGCTACACCTTC. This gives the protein CASSLYQGVQEGYTF.

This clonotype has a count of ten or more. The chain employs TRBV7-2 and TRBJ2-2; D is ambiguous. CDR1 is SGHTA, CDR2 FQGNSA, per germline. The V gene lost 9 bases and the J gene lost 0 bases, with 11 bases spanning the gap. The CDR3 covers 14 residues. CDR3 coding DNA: TGTGCCAGTATAGGGTTCGCGAACACCGGGGAGCTGTTTTTT. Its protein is CASIGFANTGELFF.

The CDR3 reads CSVEDPSTDTQYF. The DNA for the CDR3 is TGCAGCGTTGAAGATCCGAGCACAGATACGCAGTATTTT. The chain has TRBV29-1 and TRBJ2-3; D call uncertain. In germline, CDR1 is SQVTM, CDR2 ANQGSEA. The CDR3 sequence is 13 residues long. V lost 0 bases to trimming and J lost 0 bases, with 4 bases between them.

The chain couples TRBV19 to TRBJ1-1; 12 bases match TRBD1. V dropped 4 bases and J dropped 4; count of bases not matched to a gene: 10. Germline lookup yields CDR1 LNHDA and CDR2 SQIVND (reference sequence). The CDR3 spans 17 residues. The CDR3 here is CASSREPGQGAATEAFF. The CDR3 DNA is TGTGCCAGTAGTAGGGAACCGGGACAGGGGGCGGCCACTGAAGCTTTCTTT.

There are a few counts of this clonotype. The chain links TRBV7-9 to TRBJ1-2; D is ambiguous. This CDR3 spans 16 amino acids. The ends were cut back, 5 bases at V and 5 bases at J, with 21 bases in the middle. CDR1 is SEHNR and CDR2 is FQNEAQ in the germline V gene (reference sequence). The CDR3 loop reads CASSSPTRELAYGYTF. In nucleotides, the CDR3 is TGTGCCAGCAGCAGCCCGACACGAGAGTTGGCGTATGGCTACACCTTC.

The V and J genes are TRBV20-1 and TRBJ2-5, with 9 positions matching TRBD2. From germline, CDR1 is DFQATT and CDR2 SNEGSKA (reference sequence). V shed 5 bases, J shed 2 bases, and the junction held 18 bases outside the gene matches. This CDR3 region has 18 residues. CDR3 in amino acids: CSAWFGRGGRFKQETQYF. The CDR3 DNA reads TGCAGTGCTTGGTTTGGGCGGGGGGGCCGATTTAAGCAAGAGACCCAGTACTTC.

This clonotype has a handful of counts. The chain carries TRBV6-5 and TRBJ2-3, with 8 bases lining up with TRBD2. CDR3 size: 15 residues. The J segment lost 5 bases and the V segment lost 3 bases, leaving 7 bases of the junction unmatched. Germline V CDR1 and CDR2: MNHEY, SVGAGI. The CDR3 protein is CASSYSGTAKDTQYF. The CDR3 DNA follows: TGTGCCAGCAGTTATAGCGGGACGGCGAAAGATACGCAGTATTTT.